A selection of T cell receptor beta chains follows, all from one sample in a study of blood T cells in healthy people across ages. Each CDR3 protein gets one entry after TCRdb re-called the 5' RACE reads with MiXCR. The sample shows some 1.7 million distinct CDR3 sequences, approximately 30% of them seen only once. Sequences were obtained from blood. The source is a woman aged 25 to 39 in good health. Each CDR3 is given with its conserved first and last residue. A D gene is named only where the DNA matches it firmly. Clone size is not always given. Where it is, it says once, few, many or a class for expanded clones.

CDR3 protein	CDR3 DNA	D gene	clone size	V gene	J gene
CASSLSGTPGTEAFF	TGTGCCAGCAGCTTATCCGGGACCCCAGGCACTGAAGCTTTCTTT	-	-	TRBV7-2	TRBJ1-1
CASSRTVDPLNGYTF	TGTGCCAGCAGCCGGACAGTCGATCCCCTCAATGGCTACACCTTC	-	-	TRBV7-9	TRBJ1-2
CAISGLTEETQYF	TGTGCCATCAGTGGGCTGACAGAAGAGACCCAGTACTTC	-	many	TRBV10-3	TRBJ2-5
CASSLAGGAKGADTQYF	TGTGCCAGCAGCTTGGCCGGGGGGGCAAAAGGGGCAGATACGCAGTATTTT	TRBD2	-	TRBV5-6	TRBJ2-3
CASGRAPPYNEQFF	TGTGCCAGCGGGCGGGCGCCCCCCTACAATGAGCAGTTCTTC	-	few	TRBV12-3/TRBV12-4	TRBJ2-1
CASSYRQGGNYGYTF	TGTGCCAGCAGTTACAGGCAGGGGGGGAACTATGGCTACACCTTC	TRBD1	few	TRBV6-5	TRBJ1-2
CAISGTAEGDGYTF	TGTGCCATCAGTGGGACGGCAGAAGGGGATGGCTACACCTTC	-	-	TRBV10-3	TRBJ1-2
CASTPSGGYEQYF	TGTGCCAGCACGCCTAGCGGGGGTTACGAGCAGTACTTC	TRBD2	many	TRBV28	TRBJ2-7
CAISVRGEREGGEQFF	TGTGCCATCAGTGTCCGGGGTGAGCGGGAGGGTGGAGAGCAGTTCTTC	TRBD2	many	TRBV10-3	TRBJ2-1
CAISAGTHDQPQHF	TGTGCCATCAGTGCAGGGACCCACGATCAGCCCCAGCATTTT	-	-	TRBV10-3	TRBJ1-5
CASSSYWGGRSYNEQFF	TGTGCCAGCAGCTCCTACTGGGGCGGGAGGTCCTACAATGAGCAGTTCTTC	TRBD2	-	TRBV5-5	TRBJ2-1
CASSDRLAGYEQYF	TGCGCCAGCAGCGACCGACTAGCGGGGTACGAGCAGTACTTC	TRBD2	-	TRBV4-1	TRBJ2-7
CARSWGGLAGYNEQFF	TGTGCCAGGAGCTGGGGGGGGCTAGCGGGTTACAATGAGCAGTTCTTC	TRBD2	-	TRBV5-5	TRBJ2-1
CASSLGGGLAETQYF	TGTGCCAGCAGCTTAGGGGGGGGACTAGCAGAGACCCAGTACTTC	TRBD2	-	TRBV7-3	TRBJ2-5
CASSVLGGHEQYF	TGTGCCAGCAGCGTCCTTGGCGGGCACGAGCAGTACTTC	-	-	TRBV7-8	TRBJ2-7
CASSARGTYEQYF	TGCGCCAGCAGCGCCCGTGGGACCTACGAGCAGTACTTC	-	many	TRBV5-1	TRBJ2-7
CSARVPRSRDEQYF	TGCAGTGCTAGGGTCCCTCGGTCTAGGGACGAGCAGTACTTC	-	-	TRBV20-1	TRBJ2-7
CASSLEVGGEQFF	TGTGCCAGCAGCTTAGAGGTGGGGGGTGAGCAGTTCTTC	-	few	TRBV11-2	TRBJ2-1
CASRSLTSGWGDTQYF	TGTGCCAGCAGGTCCCTGACTAGCGGGTGGGGAGATACGCAGTATTTT	TRBD2	-	TRBV28	TRBJ2-3
CASSLAYGSYNEQYF	TGTGCCAGCAGCTTAGCGTACGGCTCCTACAATGAGCAGTACTTC	-	-	TRBV7-9	TRBJ2-4
CASSLGTDNQRHF	TGTGCCAGCAGCTTAGGGACAGACAACCAGAGGCATTTT	-	few	TRBV7-2	TRBJ1-5
CAGWTSYGYTF	TGTGCCGGCTGGACAAGCTATGGCTACACCTTC	-	-	TRBV6-2/TRBV6-3	TRBJ1-2
CASSAAANQPQHF	TGTGCCAGCAGTGCGGCGGCTAATCAGCCCCAGCATTTT	-	many	TRBV6-4	TRBJ1-5
CASALEGATEQYF	TGTGCTAGTGCCCTGGAGGGGGCTACCGAGCAGTACTTC	-	-	TRBV12-5	TRBJ2-7
CSARIGGSSYNEQFF	TGCAGTGCTAGAATCGGGGGTAGCTCCTACAATGAGCAGTTCTTC	-	few	TRBV20-1	TRBJ2-1
CSVEASTDTQYF	TGCAGCGTTGAAGCAAGCACAGATACGCAGTATTTT	-	many	TRBV29-1	TRBJ2-3
CASSARVSSYNEQFF	TGTGCCAGCAGCGCTCGGGTGAGCTCCTACAATGAGCAGTTCTTC	-	many	TRBV11-2	TRBJ2-1
CATSRDRLAGGFMNEQFF	TGTGCCACCAGCAGAGACCGACTAGCGGGAGGTTTTATGAATGAGCAGTTCTTC	TRBD2	-	TRBV15	TRBJ2-1
CASSPQTTRPQETQYF	TGTGCCAGCAGTCCACAGACAACTAGGCCCCAAGAGACCCAGTACTTC	-	few	TRBV12-3/TRBV12-4	TRBJ2-5
CASSRNGGSYGYTF	TGTGCCAGCAGCCGTAACGGGGGTTCCTATGGCTACACCTTC	-	many	TRBV7-8	TRBJ1-2
CASSSGPENIQYF	TGTGCCAGCAGCTCCGGTCCCGAGAACATTCAGTACTTC	-	-	TRBV5-5	TRBJ2-4
CASSLTRDATYEQYF	TGTGCCAGCAGCTTGACCCGGGACGCCACCTACGAGCAGTACTTC	-	many	TRBV7-9	TRBJ2-7
CAWRRQSVYNSPLHF	TGTGCCTGGAGAAGACAGTCCGTCTATAATTCACCCCTCCACTTT	-	-	TRBV30	TRBJ1-6
CASSFIGSEQFF	TGTGCCAGCAGTTTTATAGGCTCCGAGCAGTTCTTC	-	-	TRBV27	TRBJ2-1
CASSVGFTGAGGETQYF	TGCGCCAGCAGCGTTGGCTTTACCGGGGCAGGAGGAGAGACCCAGTACTTC	-	-	TRBV5-1	TRBJ2-5
CASSPRRSPYNEQFF	TGTGCCAGCAGCCCAAGACGGTCTCCCTACAATGAGCAGTTCTTC	-	-	TRBV7-9	TRBJ2-1
CSASVLARMGDTQYF	TGCAGTGCTAGCGTCCTAGCGCGGATGGGAGATACGCAGTATTTT	-	few	TRBV20-1	TRBJ2-3
CASSQGSTSVAKNIQYF	TGCGCCAGCAGCCAAGGGTCGACATCGGTAGCCAAAAACATTCAGTACTTC	-	-	TRBV4-1	TRBJ2-4
CASSQVPDRAGYTF	TGCGCCAGCAGCCAAGTTCCGGACAGGGCAGGCTACACCTTC	TRBD1	few	TRBV4-3	TRBJ1-2
CASSLVSDIVQETQYF	TGTGCCAGCAGCTTAGTGTCCGACATCGTCCAAGAGACCCAGTACTTC	-	-	TRBV11-2	TRBJ2-5
CASSPRWGEQFF	TGTGCCAGCAGCCCCCGGTGGGGTGAGCAGTTCTTC	-	many	TRBV7-2	TRBJ2-1
CASSCAGSAYYGYTF	TGTGCCAGCAGCTGTGCGGGATCGGCTTACTATGGCTACACCTTC	-	-	TRBV3-1	TRBJ1-2
CASSRTSGGAITDTQYF	TGCGCCAGCAGCCGGACTAGCGGGGGAGCCATCACAGATACGCAGTATTTT	TRBD2	few	TRBV5-1	TRBJ2-3
CASSQAKGLAGETQYF	TGCGCCAGCAGCCAAGCGAAAGGATTAGCGGGAGAGACCCAGTACTTC	TRBD2	-	TRBV4-3	TRBJ2-5
CASSGDRVLDTDTQYF	TGCGCCAGCAGCGGGGACAGGGTACTGGACACAGATACGCAGTATTTT	TRBD1	-	TRBV4-1	TRBJ2-3
CASSPQSDQPQHF	TGCGCCAGCAGCCCACAGTCTGATCAGCCCCAGCATTTT	-	few	TRBV5-1	TRBJ1-5
CSAAGGAKGTDTQYF	TGCAGTGCGGCGGGGGGGGCCAAGGGCACAGATACGCAGTATTTT	TRBD2	few	TRBV20-1	TRBJ2-3
CASSVVQGAYEQYF	TGTGCCAGCAGTGTCGTACAGGGGGCCTACGAGCAGTACTTC	TRBD1	many	TRBV6-5	TRBJ2-7